These T cell receptor beta chains were read from a single sample in a study of beta chain features in type 1 diabetes. Generated by immunoSEQ multiplex PCR, the TCRdb table keeps only in-frame clones and is missing some. Among roughly 140,000 clones listed, over 8.5% were seen once. Sample: central memory CD4+ T cells from blood. The receptors stem from a man aged 18 to 29 in good health. Each CDR3 is given with its conserved first and last residue. The D gene is left open where the match is weak. Clone size is given for some rows only: seen once, a few or many times, or a class if the clone is expanded.

v_call: TRBV28
d_call: NA
j_call: TRBJ1-2
clone_size: few
cdr3_nt: TGTGCCAGCACCCTCGATGGGACGGGAAACTATGGCTACACCTTC
cdr3_aa: CASTLDGTGNYGYTF

v_call: TRBV5-4
d_call: TRBD2
j_call: TRBJ2-1
clone_size: few
cdr3_nt: TGTGCCAGCAGCCCGGGTACTAGCGGGAGTAGGAATGAGCAGTTCTTC
cdr3_aa: CASSPGTSGSRNEQFF

v_call: TRBV7-7
d_call: NA
j_call: TRBJ2-1
clone_size: many
cdr3_nt: TGTGCCAGCAGCTTTGGGGTGACCTCCTACAATGAGCAGTTCTTC
cdr3_aa: CASSFGVTSYNEQFF

v_call: TRBV7-7
d_call: TRBD1
j_call: TRBJ2-6
clone_size: few
cdr3_nt: TGTGCTAGCAGCCCGGGACAGGGGAGGCCCGGGGCCAACGTCCTGACTTTC
cdr3_aa: CASSPGQGRPGANVLTF

v_call: TRBV27
d_call: TRBD1
j_call: TRBJ2-4
clone_size: many
cdr3_nt: TGTGCCAGCAGTTTCGTGGAACGGACAGGGGTAGGCAAAAACATTCAGTACTTC
cdr3_aa: CASSFVERTGVGKNIQYF

v_call: TRBV7-7
d_call: TRBD2
j_call: TRBJ2-1
clone_size: few
cdr3_nt: TGTGCCAGCAGCCAAAAGCGGGGCCCCGCGGTTGAGCAGTTCTTC
cdr3_aa: CASSQKRGPAVEQFF

v_call: TRBV4-3
d_call: NA
j_call: TRBJ2-1
clone_size: many
cdr3_nt: TGCGCCAGCAGCCAAGACATACAGTCCTCTTCCTACAATGAGCAGTTCTTC
cdr3_aa: CASSQDIQSSSYNEQFF

v_call: TRBV7-6
d_call: NA
j_call: TRBJ1-1
clone_size: NA
cdr3_nt: TGTGCCAGCAGCCCGCGCTTTGATAGCACTGAAGCTTTCTTT
cdr3_aa: CASSPRFDSTEAFF

v_call: TRBV4-3
d_call: NA
j_call: TRBJ2-7
clone_size: few
cdr3_nt: TGCGCCAGCAGCCAAGATGACAGCGGAGGCTACGAGCAGTACTTC
cdr3_aa: CASSQDDSGGYEQYF

v_call: TRBV5-5
d_call: NA
j_call: TRBJ2-5
clone_size: few
cdr3_nt: TGTGCCAGCAGCCTAAAAGGGGTTGTAGAGACCCAGTACTTC
cdr3_aa: CASSLKGVVETQYF

v_call: TRBV30
d_call: NA
j_call: TRBJ2-5
clone_size: few
cdr3_nt: TGTGCCTGGTGCCCCATCGGGGGGCCGGAGACCCAGTACTTC
cdr3_aa: CAWCPIGGPETQYF

v_call: TRBV2
d_call: NA
j_call: TRBJ2-7
clone_size: few
cdr3_nt: TGTGCCAGCAGTGGTACAGGGCCCGAGCAGTACTTC
cdr3_aa: CASSGTGPEQYF

v_call: TRBV4-2
d_call: NA
j_call: TRBJ1-1
clone_size: few
cdr3_nt: TGTGCCAGCAGCTCGCGTCAGGGGAGCTACACTGAAGCTTTCTTT
cdr3_aa: CASSSRQGSYTEAFF

v_call: TRBV28
d_call: NA
j_call: TRBJ1-6
clone_size: few
cdr3_nt: TGTGCCAGCCGGGACCTCAATTCACCCCTCCACTTT
cdr3_aa: CASRDLNSPLHF

v_call: TRBV27
d_call: NA
j_call: TRBJ2-1
clone_size: NA
cdr3_nt: TGTGCCAGCAGTCCCCCCCTTGAGGTTACGAACTACAATGAGCAGTTCTTC
cdr3_aa: CASSPPLEVTNYNEQFF

v_call: TRBV5-1
d_call: TRBD1
j_call: TRBJ1-6
clone_size: few
cdr3_nt: TGCGCCAGCAGCGTAACCGGGACAGGGACCCATTCACCCCTCCACTTT
cdr3_aa: CASSVTGTGTHSPLHF

v_call: TRBV7-2
d_call: TRBD1
j_call: TRBJ2-7
clone_size: few
cdr3_nt: TGTGCCAGCAGACCTCAAAGGGACAGCCACTACGAGCAGTACTTC
cdr3_aa: CASRPQRDSHYEQYF

v_call: TRBV7-2
d_call: NA
j_call: TRBJ1-5
clone_size: NA
cdr3_nt: TGTGCCAGCAGCTTAGCACACCATAGCAATCAGCCCCAGCATTTT
cdr3_aa: CASSLAHHSNQPQHF

v_call: TRBV30
d_call: TRBD1
j_call: TRBJ2-5
clone_size: few
cdr3_nt: TGTGCCTGGAGTCCGATCAGGGGGGAGACCCAGTACTTC
cdr3_aa: CAWSPIRGETQYF

v_call: TRBV5-4
d_call: NA
j_call: TRBJ2-1
clone_size: once
cdr3_nt: TGTGCCAGCCACGTTGACAGCCGTAATGAGCAGTTCTTC
cdr3_aa: CASHVDSRNEQFF

v_call: TRBV12-5
d_call: TRBD2
j_call: TRBJ2-2
clone_size: NA
cdr3_nt: TGTGCTAGCCGAGGGCTAGCGGACGCCGGGGAGCTGTTTTTT
cdr3_aa: CASRGLADAGELFF

v_call: TRBV4-3
d_call: NA
j_call: TRBJ2-6
clone_size: few
cdr3_nt: TGCGCCAGCAGCCCGAGGAGGGAAAGCTCTGGGGCCAACGTCCTGACTTTC
cdr3_aa: CASSPRRESSGANVLTF

v_call: TRBV28
d_call: TRBD1
j_call: TRBJ1-2
clone_size: few
cdr3_nt: TGTGCCAGCAGACCCCCCGGGACAGGGAACTATGGCTACACCTTC
cdr3_aa: CASRPPGTGNYGYTF

v_call: TRBV29-1
d_call: NA
j_call: TRBJ2-7
clone_size: NA
cdr3_nt: TGCAGCGCCCTAGCCTCCTCCTACGAGCAGTACTTC
cdr3_aa: CSALASSYEQYF

v_call: TRBV28
d_call: NA
j_call: TRBJ2-6
clone_size: NA
cdr3_nt: TGTGCCAGCAGGTCTAGTCGCGCGGTCTCTGGGGCCAACGTCCTGACTTTC
cdr3_aa: CASRSSRAVSGANVLTF

v_call: TRBV28
d_call: TRBD1
j_call: TRBJ1-2
clone_size: few
cdr3_nt: TGTGCCAGCAGACGGGGACAGGGGGCCTTCTATGGCTACACCTTC
cdr3_aa: CASRRGQGAFYGYTF

v_call: TRBV11-2
d_call: NA
j_call: TRBJ2-1
clone_size: NA
cdr3_nt: TGTGCCAGCAGCTTATCCCCGGGGTACAATGAGCAGTTCTTC
cdr3_aa: CASSLSPGYNEQFF

v_call: TRBV29-1
d_call: TRBD1
j_call: TRBJ2-5
clone_size: few
cdr3_nt: TGCAGCGTTGGGGACAGCAAGGAGACCCAGTACTTC
cdr3_aa: CSVGDSKETQYF

v_call: TRBV29-1
d_call: NA
j_call: TRBJ2-3
clone_size: few
cdr3_nt: TGCAGCGTTGACGGACAGAGAACAGATACGCAGTATTTT
cdr3_aa: CSVDGQRTDTQYF

v_call: TRBV5-6
d_call: TRBD1
j_call: TRBJ2-2
clone_size: few
cdr3_nt: TGTGCCAGCAGCCTGTGGGACAGTGAGAACACCGGGGAGCTGTTTTTT
cdr3_aa: CASSLWDSENTGELFF

v_call: TRBV7-2
d_call: TRBD2
j_call: TRBJ2-2
clone_size: NA
cdr3_nt: TGTGCCAGCATCCGTGGGCTTGGACTAGCGGCCACCGGGGAGCTGTTTTTT
cdr3_aa: CASIRGLGLAATGELFF

v_call: TRBV7-3
d_call: NA
j_call: TRBJ1-1
clone_size: few
cdr3_nt: TGTGCCAGCATTTCGGGCCCAATGAACACTGAAGCTTTCTTT
cdr3_aa: CASISGPMNTEAFF

v_call: TRBV4-3
d_call: NA
j_call: TRBJ1-1
clone_size: NA
cdr3_nt: TGCGCCAGCAGCCAAGTCTACGGGGCTGCAGCTTTCTTT
cdr3_aa: CASSQVYGAAAFF

v_call: TRBV25-1
d_call: NA
j_call: TRBJ1-1
clone_size: NA
cdr3_nt: TGTGCCAGCAGTCAAAATTATGAAGCTTTCTTT
cdr3_aa: CASSQNYEAFF

v_call: TRBV15
d_call: NA
j_call: TRBJ1-1
clone_size: NA
cdr3_nt: TGTGCCACCAGCAGTGCGGGGAAGAACACTGAAGCTTTCTTT
cdr3_aa: CATSSAGKNTEAFF